These 14 T cell receptor beta chains were sequenced from one sample in a study of identical twins (TCRdb year 2016). Library creation used 5' RACE. Sequencing was carried out with an Illumina HiSeq 2000. TCRdb ran its own pipeline on the public reads, namely fastp trimming at Q25 and MiXCR clone calling, and kept in-frame beta chains. Each record represents a unique CDR3 protein, reported with the most common genes and DNA among its rows. In all, the sample holds 510,000 or so distinct CDR3 sequences, and about 15% of those were seen once. Together, the top ten hold around 0.48% of the sample. The same specimen was also included in a second study, on yellow fever vaccine responses in identical twins.

Sequencing used CD4+ T cells sorted from blood. The origin of the receptors is a woman aged 18-29 years in good health.

This clonotype was counted once. This chain joins TRBV20-1 and TRBJ1-1; D not resolved. The germline V gene encodes CDR1 DFQATT and CDR2 SNEGSKA (reference sequence). The CDR3 has 12 amino acids. The V end lost 0 bases, the J end lost 10 bases, and 12 bases lay between the germline ends. The CDR3 protein is CSARDGPGRAFF. The CDR3 coding sequence is TGCAGTGCTAGAGACGGACCGGGAAGAGCTTTCTTT.

A remark on this clonotype: A junction end diverges from the germline sequence, so it may reflect a read error. V and J are TRBV7-2 and TRBJ2-1, with 9 positions matching TRBD2. The germline V gene has CDR1 SGHTA and CDR2 FQGNSA. This CDR3 region has 17 residues. CDR3 nucleotide sequence: TGTGCCAGCAGCTTATTTACGTTTAGCGGGGGTCACAATGAGCAGTCCTTC. It specifies CASSLFTFSGGHNEQSF.

This chain uses TRBV5-6 with TRBJ2-1; 10 bases match TRBD2. This CDR3 region has 16 residues. The germline V gene encodes CDR1 SGHDT and CDR2 YYEEEE. V shed 1 base, J shed 9 bases, and the junction held 10 bases outside the gene matches. CDR3 nucleotide sequence: TGTGCCAGCAGCTTGTCCTTTGGACTAGCGGTGGTTGAGCAGTTCTTC. It specifies CASSLSFGLAVVEQFF. Together with reference TRBV5-6 and TRBJ2-1, the CDR3 gives the full variable domain: DAGVTQSPTHLIKTRGQQVTLRCSPKSGHDTVSWYQQALGQGPQFIFQYYEEEERQRGNFPDRFSGHQFPNYSSELNVNALLLGDSALYLCASSLSFGLAVVEQFFGPGTRLTVL.

The gene calls are TRBV20-1 and TRBJ2-5; the D gene is possibly TRBD2 (6 bases). The CDR3 is 15 amino acids. The germline V gene encodes CDR1 DFQATT and CDR2 SNEGSKA (reference sequence). V lost 6 bases and J lost 0, with 17 bases in between. In DNA, the CDR3 is TGCAGTGCCCAAGAATCGGCGGGGAACCAAGAGACCCAGTACTTC. Amino acid sequence: CSAQESAGNQETQYF.

V gene TRBV20-1 combines with J gene TRBJ2-3; D ambiguous. V shed 1 base and J shed 0 bases, with 11 bases lying between them. CDR3 length: 15 amino acids. Germline-derived CDR1 and CDR2 are DFQATT and SNEGSKA (reference sequence). CDR3 residues: CSARASKRSTDTQYF. The CDR3 coding sequence is TGCAGTGCTAGAGCCTCAAAAAGAAGCACAGATACGCAGTATTTT.

The chain recombines TRBV10-3 with TRBJ1-4, with 8 positions matching TRBD1. The junction had 8 bases not matched to a gene; V was cut back by 6 bases and J by 8 bases. The CDR3 has 14 amino acids. CDR1 is ENHRY and CDR2 is SYGVKD in the germline V gene. CDR3 in amino acids: CAISPGTGGEKLFF. In DNA form, the CDR3 reads TGTGCCATCAGCCCCGGGACAGGAGGAGAAAAACTGTTTTTT.

This clonotype was counted many times. One junction end disagrees with the germline gene, perhaps due to a read error. V and J are TRBV15 and TRBJ1-3; D not certain. CDR1 and CDR2 from the germline V gene are LNHNV and YYDKDF (reference sequence). The CDR3 is 12 residues long. The CDR3 sequence is CATSRDGFGTSF. Written as DNA, the CDR3 is TGTGCCACCAGCAGAGACGGTTTCGGCACCTCATTT.

This clonotype was detected only a few times. This chain joins TRBV12-3 or TRBV12-4 and TRBJ1-6; possibly TRBD1 for D (5 bases). Between the trimmed V and J ends, which lost 1 base and 11 bases, there was a span of 15 bases. The CDR3 runs 15 residues. Here the CDR3 DNA reads TGTGCCAGCAGTTTAGGGGGGGAGACGCGCACACCCCTCCACTTT. Translation gives CASSLGGETRTPLHF.

The sample holds a few counts of this clonotype. The V call is TRBV28, the J call TRBJ1-2; no clear D gene. Germline CDR1 and CDR2: MDHEN and SYDVKM. The V end was cut by 6 bases, the J end by 0 bases, with 14 bases between. CDR3 length equals 15 residues. DNA of the CDR3: TGTGCCAGCAGCCCCGGACCGACCGCTAACTATGGCTACACCTTC. This sequence encodes CASSPGPTANYGYTF.

The CDR3 DNA is TGTGCCACCAGCAGAGGGGGGCTATCCGGGCAACAAGAGACCCAGTACTTC. Protein: CATSRGGLSGQQETQYF. The chain couples TRBV15 to TRBJ2-5; the D gene is possibly TRBD1 (6 bases). The V gene lost 1 base and the J gene lost 2 bases, with 17 bases spanning the gap. The germline V gene encodes CDR1 LNHNV and CDR2 YYDKDF (reference sequence). The CDR3 is made up of 17 amino acids.

This clonotype appeared a few times. The chain links TRBV24-1 to TRBJ2-5; TRBD2 might be the D (5 bases). The V gene's germline CDR1 is KGHDR and CDR2 SFDVKD. The CDR3 runs to 13 residues. Trimming removed 5 bases at V and 5 bases at J, with 11 bases between. DNA for the CDR3: TGTGCCACCAGTGGTGGTGGCGGGGAGACCCAGTACTTC. This encodes CATSGGGGETQYF.

This clonotype was found many times. The V call is TRBV4-2, the J call TRBJ2-4, with unresolved D. CDR3 size: 13 residues. From germline, CDR1 is LGHNA and CDR2 YNFKEQ. Trimming took off 1 base at V and 3 bases at J, with 4 bases between the two ends. The CDR3 DNA follows: TGTGCCAGCAGCCAAGGGGACAAAAACATTCAGTACTTC. Translating it yields CASSQGDKNIQYF.

Only a few counts were recorded for this clonotype. V usage is TRBV25-1 and J usage is TRBJ2-1; 9 nucleotides agree with TRBD1. The CDR3 runs to 15 residues. In germline, CDR1 is MGHDK, CDR2 SYGVNS. The J segment lost 4 bases and the V segment lost 2 bases, leaving 3 bases of the junction unmatched. The CDR3: CASSEQGQGYNEQFF. The CDR3 coding sequence is TGTGCCAGCAGTGAACAGGGACAGGGATACAATGAGCAGTTCTTC.

CDR3 amino acids: CASSWGTGESEQFF. DNA for the CDR3: TGCGCCAGCAGCTGGGGCACAGGGGAGTCTGAGCAGTTCTTC. V and J are TRBV5-1 and TRBJ2-1; 7 positions agree with TRBD1. CDR3 size: 14 residues. Unmatched junction bases numbered 9, after V lost 3 bases and J lost 9 bases. The V gene's germline CDR1 is SGHRS and CDR2 YFSETQ.